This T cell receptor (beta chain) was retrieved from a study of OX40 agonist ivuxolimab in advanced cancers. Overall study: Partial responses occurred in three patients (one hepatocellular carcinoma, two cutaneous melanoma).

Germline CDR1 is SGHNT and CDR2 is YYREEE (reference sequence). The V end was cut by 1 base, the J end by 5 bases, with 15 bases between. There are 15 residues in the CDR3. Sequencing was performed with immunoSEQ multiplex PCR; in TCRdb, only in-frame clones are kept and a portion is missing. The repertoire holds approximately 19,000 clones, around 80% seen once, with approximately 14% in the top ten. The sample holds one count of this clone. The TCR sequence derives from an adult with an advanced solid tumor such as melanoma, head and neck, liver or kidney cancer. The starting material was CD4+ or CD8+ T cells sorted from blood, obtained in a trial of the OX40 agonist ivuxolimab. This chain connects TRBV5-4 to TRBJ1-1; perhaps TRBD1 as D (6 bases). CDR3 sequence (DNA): TGTGCCAGCAGCTTGCCTTCGGGGGCGAGGACTGAAGCTTTCTTT. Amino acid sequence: CASSLPSGARTEAFF.